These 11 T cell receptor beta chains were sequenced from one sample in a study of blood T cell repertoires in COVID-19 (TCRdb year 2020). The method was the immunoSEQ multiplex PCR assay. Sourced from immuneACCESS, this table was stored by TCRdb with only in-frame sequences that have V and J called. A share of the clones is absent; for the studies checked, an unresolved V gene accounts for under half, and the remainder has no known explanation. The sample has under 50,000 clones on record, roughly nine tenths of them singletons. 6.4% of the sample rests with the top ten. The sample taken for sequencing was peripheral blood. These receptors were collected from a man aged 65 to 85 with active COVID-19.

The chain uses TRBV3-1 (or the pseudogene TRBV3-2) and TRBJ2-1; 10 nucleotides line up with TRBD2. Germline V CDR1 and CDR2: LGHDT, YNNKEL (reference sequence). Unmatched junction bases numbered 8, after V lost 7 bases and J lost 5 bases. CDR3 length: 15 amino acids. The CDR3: CASTRASGGDNEQFF. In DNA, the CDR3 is TGTGCCAGCACCCGGGCTAGCGGGGGAGACAATGAGCAGTTCTTC.

The CDR3 loop is CASSETGGISGEQFF. The CDR3 DNA reads as TGTGCCAGTAGTGAGACAGGGGGCATTAGCGGGGAGCAGTTCTTC. The rearrangement uses TRBV19 and TRBJ2-1; 10 bases align to TRBD1. This CDR3 region has 15 residues. Germline values: CDR1 LNHDA, CDR2 SQIVND (reference sequence). Losses at the gene ends were 5 bases for V and 10 bases for J; bases not matched to a gene: 11.

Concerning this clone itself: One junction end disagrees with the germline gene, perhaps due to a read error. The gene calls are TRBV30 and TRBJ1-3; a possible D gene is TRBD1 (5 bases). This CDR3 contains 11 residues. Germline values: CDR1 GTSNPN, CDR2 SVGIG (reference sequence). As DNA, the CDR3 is TGTGCCTGGAGTCTAGGACCGGGGGAGCATTTT. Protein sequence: CAWSLGPGEHF.

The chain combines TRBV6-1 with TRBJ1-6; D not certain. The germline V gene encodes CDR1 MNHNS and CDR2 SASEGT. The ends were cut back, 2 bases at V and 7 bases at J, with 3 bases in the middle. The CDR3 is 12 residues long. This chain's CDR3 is CASSESNSPLHF. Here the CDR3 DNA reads TGTGCCAGCAGTGAAAGCAATTCACCCCTCCACTTT.

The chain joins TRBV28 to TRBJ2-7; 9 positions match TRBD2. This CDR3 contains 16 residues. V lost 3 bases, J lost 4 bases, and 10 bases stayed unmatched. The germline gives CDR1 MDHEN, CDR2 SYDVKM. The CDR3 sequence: CASSFSASGEFYEQYF. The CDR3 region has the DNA TGTGCCAGCAGTTTCTCCGCTAGCGGGGAATTTTACGAGCAGTACTTC.

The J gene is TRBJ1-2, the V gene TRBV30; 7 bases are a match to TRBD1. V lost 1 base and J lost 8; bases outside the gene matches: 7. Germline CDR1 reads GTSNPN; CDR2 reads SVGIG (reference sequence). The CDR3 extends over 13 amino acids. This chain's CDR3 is CAWSDIQGRGYTF. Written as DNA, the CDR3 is TGTGCCTGGAGTGATATACAGGGGCGAGGCTACACCTTC. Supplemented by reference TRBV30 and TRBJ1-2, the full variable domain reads SQTIHQWPATLVQPVGSPLSLECTVEGTSNPNLYWYRQAAGRGLQLLFYSVGIGQISSEVPQNLSASRPQDRQFILSSKKLLLSDSGFYLCAWSDIQGRGYTFGSGTRLTVV.

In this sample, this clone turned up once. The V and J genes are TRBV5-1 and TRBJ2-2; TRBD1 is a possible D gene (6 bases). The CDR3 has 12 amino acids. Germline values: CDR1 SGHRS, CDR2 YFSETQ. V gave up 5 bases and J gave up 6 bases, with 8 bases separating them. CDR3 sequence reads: CASSPGAGELFF. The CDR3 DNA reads TGCGCCAGCAGTCCAGGGGCCGGGGAGCTGTTTTTT.

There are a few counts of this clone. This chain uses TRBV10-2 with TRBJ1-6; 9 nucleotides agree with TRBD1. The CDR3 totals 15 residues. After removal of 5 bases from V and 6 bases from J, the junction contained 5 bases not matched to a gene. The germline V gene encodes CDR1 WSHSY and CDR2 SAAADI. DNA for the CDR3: TGCGCCAGCAGTCAACAGGGGGCTATTAATTCACCCCTCCACTTT. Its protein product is CASSQQGAINSPLHF.

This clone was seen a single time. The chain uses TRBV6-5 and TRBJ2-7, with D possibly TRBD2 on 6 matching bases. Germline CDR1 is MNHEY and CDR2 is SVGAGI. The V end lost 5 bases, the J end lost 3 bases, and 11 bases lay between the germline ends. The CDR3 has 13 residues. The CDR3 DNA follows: TGTGCCAGCAGTCCGACTAGTTTCTACGAGCAGTACTTC. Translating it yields CASSPTSFYEQYF.

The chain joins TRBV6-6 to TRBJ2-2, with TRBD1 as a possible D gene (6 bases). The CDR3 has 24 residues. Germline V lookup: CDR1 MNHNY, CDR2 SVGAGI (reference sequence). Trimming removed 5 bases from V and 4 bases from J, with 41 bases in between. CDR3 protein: CASSRSPRDEVARWGPTTTGELFF. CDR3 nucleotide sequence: TGTGCCAGCAGTCGATCGCCGAGGGATGAAGTAGCTCGATGGGGGCCTACTACCACCGGGGAGCTGTTTTTT.

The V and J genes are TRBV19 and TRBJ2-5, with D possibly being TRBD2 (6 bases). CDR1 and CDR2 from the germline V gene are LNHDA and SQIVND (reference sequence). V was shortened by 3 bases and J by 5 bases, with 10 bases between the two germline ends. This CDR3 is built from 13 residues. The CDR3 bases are TGTGCCAGTAGTATCGGAAGCGGGGAGACCCAGTACTTC. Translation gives CASSIGSGETQYF.